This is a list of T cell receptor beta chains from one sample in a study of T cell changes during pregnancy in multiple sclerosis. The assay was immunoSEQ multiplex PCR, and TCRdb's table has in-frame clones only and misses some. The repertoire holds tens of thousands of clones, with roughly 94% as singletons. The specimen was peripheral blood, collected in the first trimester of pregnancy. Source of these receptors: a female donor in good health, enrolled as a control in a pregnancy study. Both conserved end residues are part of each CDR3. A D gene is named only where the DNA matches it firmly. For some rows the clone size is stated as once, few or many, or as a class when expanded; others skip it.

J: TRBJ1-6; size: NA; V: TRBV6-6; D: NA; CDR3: CASRSGSLESPLHF; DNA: TGTGCCAGCAGATCAGGGTCGCTCGAATCACCCCTCCACTTT
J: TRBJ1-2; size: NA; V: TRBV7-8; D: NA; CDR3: CASSLEVALRGYTF; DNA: TGTGCCAGCAGCCTAGAGGTCGCGCTGCGGGGCTACACCTTC
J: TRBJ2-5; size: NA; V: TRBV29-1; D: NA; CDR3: CSAAGGGQVEETQYF; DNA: TGCAGCGCCGCGGGCGGCGGGCAGGTGGAAGAGACCCAGTACTTC
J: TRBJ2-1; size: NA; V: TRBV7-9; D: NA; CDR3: CASSLGSYNEQFF; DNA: TGTGCCAGCAGCTTAGGTAGTTACAATGAGCAGTTCTTC
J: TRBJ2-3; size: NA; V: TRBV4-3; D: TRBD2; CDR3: CASSQDVGTSGGVYTDTQYF; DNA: TGCGCCAGCAGCCAAGATGTAGGGACTAGCGGGGGGGTGTACACAGATACGCAGTATTTT
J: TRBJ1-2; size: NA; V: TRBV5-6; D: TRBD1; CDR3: CASSQGQGGGYGYTF; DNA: TGTGCCAGCAGCCAGGGACAGGGAGGGGGCTATGGCTACACCTTC
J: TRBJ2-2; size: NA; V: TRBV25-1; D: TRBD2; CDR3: CASSRTSGGANTGELFF; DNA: TGTGCCAGCAGCCGGACTAGCGGGGGGGCGAACACCGGGGAGCTGTTTTTT
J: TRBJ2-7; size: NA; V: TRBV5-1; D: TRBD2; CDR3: CASSPFAGDPPYEQYF; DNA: TGCGCCAGCAGCCCCTTTGCGGGAGATCCCCCCTACGAGCAGTACTTC
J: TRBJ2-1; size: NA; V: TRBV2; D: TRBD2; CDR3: CASTERYSGGSYNEQFF; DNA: TGTGCCAGCACCGAAAGGTATAGCGGGGGGTCCTACAATGAGCAGTTCTTC
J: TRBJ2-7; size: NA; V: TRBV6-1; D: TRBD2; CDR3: CASSEYGGGQYF; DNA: TGTGCCAGCAGTGAATATGGGGGGGGGCAGTACTTC
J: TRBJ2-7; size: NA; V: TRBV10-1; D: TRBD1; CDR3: CASSDGQGVSYEQYF; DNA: TGCGCCAGCAGTGATGGACAGGGGGTATCCTACGAGCAGTACTTC
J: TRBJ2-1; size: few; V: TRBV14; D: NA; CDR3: CASSRQGETSYNEQFF; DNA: TGTGCCAGCAGCCGGCAGGGCGAGACTTCCTACAATGAGCAGTTCTTC
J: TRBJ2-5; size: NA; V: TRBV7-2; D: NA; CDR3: CASSFGSGQETQYF; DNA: TGTGCCAGCAGCTTTGGTTCCGGGCAAGAGACCCAGTACTTC
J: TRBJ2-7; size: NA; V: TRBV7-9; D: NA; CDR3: CASSLGRSSYEQYF; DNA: TGTGCCAGCAGCTTAGGGAGAAGTTCCTACGAGCAGTACTTC
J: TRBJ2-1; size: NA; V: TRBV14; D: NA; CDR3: CASSQDGGLANNEQFF; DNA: TGTGCCAGCAGCCAAGATGGAGGGCTTGCCAACAATGAGCAGTTCTTC
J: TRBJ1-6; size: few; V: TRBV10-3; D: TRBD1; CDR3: CAISGRQGSSPSNSPLHF; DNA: TGTGCCATCAGTGGAAGACAGGGCAGTTCGCCATCTAATTCACCCCTCCACTTT
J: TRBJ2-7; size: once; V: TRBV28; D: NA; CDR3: CASREQGIGHYEQYF; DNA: TGTGCCAGCAGAGAACAGGGAATCGGGCACTACGAGCAGTACTTC
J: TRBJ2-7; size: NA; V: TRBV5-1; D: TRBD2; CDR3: CASSLAPSGRYEQYF; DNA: TGCGCCAGCAGCTTGGCGCCTAGCGGGAGATACGAGCAGTACTTC
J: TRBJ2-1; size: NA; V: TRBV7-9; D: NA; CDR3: CASRRTGNNEQFF; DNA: TGTGCCAGCAGGCGGACGGGGAACAATGAGCAGTTCTTC
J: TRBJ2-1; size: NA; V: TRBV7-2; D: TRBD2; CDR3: CASSLWGTSVSDEQFF; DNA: TGTGCCAGCAGCTTATGGGGGACTAGCGTAAGCGATGAGCAGTTCTTC
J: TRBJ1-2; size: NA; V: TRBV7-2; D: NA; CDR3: CASSRMGREDGYTF; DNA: TGTGCCAGCAGCCGTATGGGCAGGGAAGATGGCTACACCTTC
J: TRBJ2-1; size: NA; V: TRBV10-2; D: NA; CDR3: CASSEIGGEQFF; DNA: TGCGCCAGCAGTGAGATAGGGGGTGAGCAGTTCTTC